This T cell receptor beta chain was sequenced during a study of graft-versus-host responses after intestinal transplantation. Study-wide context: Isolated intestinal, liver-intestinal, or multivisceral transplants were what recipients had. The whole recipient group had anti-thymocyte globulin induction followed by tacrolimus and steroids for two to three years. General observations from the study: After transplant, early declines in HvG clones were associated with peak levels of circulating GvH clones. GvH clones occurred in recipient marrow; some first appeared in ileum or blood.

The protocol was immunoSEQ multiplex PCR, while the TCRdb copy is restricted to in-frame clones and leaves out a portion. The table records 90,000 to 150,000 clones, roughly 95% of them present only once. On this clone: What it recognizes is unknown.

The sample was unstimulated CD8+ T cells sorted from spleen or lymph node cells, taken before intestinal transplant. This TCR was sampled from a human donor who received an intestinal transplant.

DNA for the CDR3: TGTGCCAGCAGCTTAACAGGGGGTGGGAATGGCTACACCTTC. Amino acid sequence: CASSLTGGGNGYTF. The genes are TRBV11-2 and TRBJ1-2; 8 bases line up with TRBD1. Germline assignment: CDR1 SGHAT and CDR2 FQNNGV. The CDR3 has 14 amino acids. The V gene end was trimmed by 2 bases and the J gene end by 6 bases; junction bases not matched to a gene: 5.